These 27 T cell receptor beta chains were sequenced from one sample in a study of CD8 T cells in Susac syndrome (dated by TCRdb to between 2018 and 2021). Library prep was done by the immunoSEQ multiplex PCR assay. RNA was extracted with the RNeasy kit and roughly 0.45 to 1 ug was reverse transcribed using random hexamers. TCRdb reran the public reads through fastp at Q25 and MiXCR, keeping productive beta chains. Every entry covers one CDR3 protein and lists the most common genes and DNA from its rows. Here the sample has about 240,000 distinct CDR3 sequences; 90% to 96% occur a single time. Less than 0.11% of the sample lies in the top ten. What was sequenced was CD4+ T cells from PBMCs. The receptors come from a human donor with Susac syndrome.

The chain is built from TRBV29-1 and TRBJ2-5; tentatively, D is TRBD1 (5 bases). Germline CDR1 reads SQVTM; CDR2 reads ANQGSEA. The CDR3 is made up of 11 amino acids. Trimming took 6 bases from V and 3 from J, leaving 8 bases between them. The CDR3 region is CSVRREETQYF. DNA of the CDR3: TGCAGCGTCCGCAGGGAAGAGACCCAGTACTTC.

The rearrangement links TRBV6-4 to TRBJ2-1; weak D call: TRBD2 (5 bases). V lost 6 bases and J 4 bases, leaving 16 bases between the germline ends. CDR1 MRHNA and CDR2 SNTAGT come from the germline V gene. This CDR3 has 15 residues. The chain's CDR3 is CASSIEADDYNEQFF. The DNA for the CDR3 is TGTGCCAGCAGCATCGAAGCGGACGATTACAATGAGCAGTTCTTC.

V gene TRBV4-1 combines with J gene TRBJ1-3; D is possibly TRBD1 (5 bases). The CDR3 is 16 residues long. Trimming removed 1 base at V and 4 bases at J, with 14 bases between. Germline CDR1 is MGHRA and CDR2 is YSYEKL. CDR3 nucleotides: TGCGCCAGCAGCCAAGTTGTCCAGGGCCCAGGAAACACCATATATTTT. Amino acid sequence: CASSQVVQGPGNTIYF.

The rearrangement joins TRBV29-1 to TRBJ2-1; a possible D gene is TRBD2 (6 bases). The CDR3 is made up of 14 amino acids. The germline CDR1 and CDR2 sequences are SQVTM and ANQGSEA. The V and J ends lost 5 bases and 6 bases respectively, with 17 bases between them. CDR3 in DNA: TGCAGCGTTCAGAAGCGGGCGGCTGGCAATGAGCAGTTCTTC. Translated: CSVQKRAAGNEQFF.

This chain uses TRBV18 with TRBJ1-1; possibly TRBD1 for D (6 bases). V was pared by 1 base and J by 3 bases, with 18 bases between. This CDR3 spans 17 amino acids. CDR1 is KGHSH and CDR2 is LQKENI in the germline V gene. The CDR3 DNA is TGTGCCAGCTCACCACGTGGAGTACAGGGCTGGGACACTGAAGCTTTCTTT. This codes for CASSPRGVQGWDTEAFF.

A single count supports this clonotype. The chain links TRBV29-1 to TRBJ2-7; D is perhaps TRBD1 (5 bases). Between the trimmed V and J ends, which lost 2 bases and 13 bases, there was a span of 15 bases. The CDR3 is made up of 11 amino acids. Germline V CDR1 and CDR2: SQVTM, ANQGSEA. The CDR3 loop is CSVEKAGKAYF. Here the CDR3 DNA reads TGCAGCGTTGAAAAGGCAGGGAAGGCTTACTTC.

V is TRBV30 and J is TRBJ2-1, with 10 bases aligning to TRBD2. Germline values: CDR1 GTSNPN, CDR2 SVGIG (reference sequence). J was trimmed by 6 bases and V by 0 bases; bases with no gene match: 14. The CDR3 has 18 residues. CDR3 coding DNA: TGTGCCTGGAGTGTAACTCCTAGCGGGAGAATATTCGGCAATGAGCAGTTCTTC. Amino acid sequence: CAWSVTPSGRIFGNEQFF. The whole variable domain, filled in from reference TRBV30 and TRBJ2-1, reads SQTIHQWPATLVQPVGSPLSLECTVEGTSNPNLYWYRQAAGRGLQLLFYSVGIGQISSEVPQNLSASRPQDRQFILSSKKLLLSDSGFYLCAWSVTPSGRIFGNEQFFGPGTRLTVL.

The rearrangement uses TRBV9 and TRBJ2-5; 14 positions agree with TRBD2. The V segment lost 4 bases and the J segment 1 base; nucleotides outside the gene matches: 9. The CDR3 loop spans 18 amino acids. Germline loops: CDR1 SGDLS, CDR2 YYNGEE. CDR3 loop: CASSRGTSGRPSQETQYF. The CDR3 DNA is TGTGCCAGCAGCCGCGGGACTAGCGGGAGACCCTCCCAAGAGACCCAGTACTTC. Supplemented by reference TRBV9 and TRBJ2-5, the full variable domain reads DSGVTQTPKHLITATGQRVTLRCSPRSGDLSVYWYQQSLDQGLQFLIQYYNGEERAKGNILERFSAQQFPDLHSELNLSSLELGDSALYFCASSRGTSGRPSQETQYFGPGTRLLVL.

The chain links TRBV20-1 to TRBJ2-7; D might be TRBD2 (5 bases). V shed 2 bases and J shed 3 bases, with 11 bases lying between them. This CDR3 comprises 13 residues. The germline V gene has CDR1 DFQATT and CDR2 SNEGSKA (reference sequence). CDR3 in amino acids: CSARPSDYYEQYF. The CDR3 DNA follows: TGCAGTGCTAGACCCTCAGACTACTACGAGCAGTACTTC.

V usage is TRBV20-1 and J usage is TRBJ2-7, with a tentative D call TRBD2 (5 bases). V was pared by 0 bases and J by 10 bases, with 25 bases between. The CDR3 covers 16 residues. The germline gives CDR1 DFQATT, CDR2 SNEGSKA (reference sequence). The CDR3 DNA reads TGCAGTGCTAGAGATCTCGGTACGACTACCCCTGGCGACCAGTACTTC. Its translation is CSARDLGTTTPGDQYF.

This clonotype was observed a single time. This sequence joins TRBV12-3 or TRBV12-4 and TRBJ2-7; a weak D match, TRBD2 (7 bases). The V gene lost 5 bases and the J gene lost 3 bases, with 17 bases spanning the gap. CDR3 size: 15 residues. The CDR3 region has the DNA TGTGCCAGCAGTGGAAACACCGGGGGGCTCTACGAGCAGTACTTC. This sequence encodes CASSGNTGGLYEQYF.

The chain uses TRBV3-1 and TRBJ2-5, with 8 bases that match TRBD1. Germline CDR1 is LGHDT and CDR2 is YNNKEL (reference sequence). This CDR3 spans 14 amino acids. Trimming took 4 bases from V and 5 from J; bases not matched to a gene: 6. CDR3 sequence: CASSPRTGWETQYF. In DNA form, the CDR3 reads TGTGCCAGCAGCCCACGGACAGGGTGGGAGACCCAGTACTTC.

The chain has TRBV19 and TRBJ2-1; tentatively, D is TRBD1 (5 bases). The CDR3 runs 14 residues. V lost 6 bases to trimming and J lost 4 bases, with 13 bases between them. Germline V gives CDR1 LNHDA, CDR2 SQIVND (reference sequence). CDR3 bases: TGTGCCAGTAGAGGGGCCGAGAAGTACAATGAGCAGTTCTTC. Translated: CASRGAEKYNEQFF.

This rearrangement joins TRBV24-1 to TRBJ2-3; D may be TRBD2 (5 bases). This CDR3 spans 12 amino acids. CDR1 KGHDR and CDR2 SFDVKD come from the germline V gene. V gave up 12 bases and J gave up 2 bases, with 11 bases separating them. Here the CDR3 DNA reads TGTGCCTCCGAGGGCTACACAGATACGCAGTATTTT. It translates to CASEGYTDTQYF.

The V and J genes are TRBV3-1 and TRBJ1-5, with 12 bases fitting TRBD1. The CDR3 is 17 residues long. Germline CDR1 LGHDT, CDR2 YNNKEL (reference sequence). J was trimmed by 6 bases and V by 2 bases; bases with no gene match: 8. DNA of the CDR3: TGTGCCAGCAGCCAAAGCGGGACAGGGGGCGCGGGTCAGCCCCAGCATTTT. It yields the protein CASSQSGTGGAGQPQHF.

The chain joins TRBV20-1 to TRBJ1-4; D may be TRBD1 (5 bases). Trimming took off 3 bases at V and 8 bases at J, with 16 bases between the two ends. Germline V gene sequence: CDR1 DFQATT, CDR2 SNEGSKA (reference sequence). The CDR3 has 14 amino acids. This chain's CDR3 is CSARGTTVVEKLFF. The CDR3 nucleotides read TGCAGTGCTAGGGGTACGACAGTAGTCGAAAAACTGTTTTTT.

The J gene is TRBJ2-3, the V gene TRBV7-3; D perhaps matches TRBD1 (5 bases). V was cut by 2 bases and J by 6 bases, with 12 bases left in between. The germline V gene has CDR1 SGHTA and CDR2 FQGTGA. The CDR3 has 14 amino acids. The CDR3 DNA sequence: TGTGCCAGCAGCTTAGGAAGGGGCATCGATACGCAGTATTTT. Its translation: CASSLGRGIDTQYF.

The rearrangement links TRBV19 to TRBJ1-1; the D is unclear. Trimming shortened V by 5 bases and J by 4 bases, and 11 bases separated the two germline ends. There are 13 residues in the CDR3. Germline loops: CDR1 LNHDA, CDR2 SQIVND (reference sequence). In nucleotides, the CDR3 is TGTGCCAGTAGTTTTTCCTTAGGCACTGAAGCTTTCTTT. It yields the protein CASSFSLGTEAFF.

This clonotype was detected only once. The V and J genes are TRBV24-1 and TRBJ2-2; 8 positions match TRBD2. With V trimmed by 9 bases and J by 6 bases, 11 bases remained unmatched. The germline gives CDR1 KGHDR, CDR2 SFDVKD. The CDR3 contains 15 residues. The DNA for the CDR3 is TGTGCCACCGGTAGAGCGGGAGATCGGCCCGGGGAGCTGTTTTTT. Amino acid sequence: CATGRAGDRPGELFF.

The V call is TRBV12-5, the J call TRBJ2-6; D is ambiguous. Trimming left V 1 base short and J 1 base short, with 5 bases between. Germline V gene data show CDR1 as LGHNT and CDR2 as FRNRAP. CDR3 length: 15 amino acids. CDR3 in amino acids: CASGLDLSGANVLTF. DNA of the CDR3: TGTGCTAGTGGTTTGGACCTTTCTGGGGCCAACGTCCTGACTTTC.

The chain has TRBV12-3 or TRBV12-4 and TRBJ1-1; D ambiguous. The CDR3 sequence is 14 residues long. V was cut by 5 bases and J by 6 bases, with 16 bases left in between. The CDR3 is CASSLNRRVAEAFF. The CDR3, as DNA: TGTGCCAGCAGTCTTAACAGACGAGTGGCTGAAGCTTTCTTT.

V and J are TRBV12-3 or TRBV12-4 and TRBJ2-2; perhaps TRBD2 as D (5 bases). The CDR3 is 13 amino acids. The V and J ends lost 3 bases and 6 bases respectively, with 8 bases between them. Written as DNA, the CDR3 is TGTGCCAGCAGTTTCCCGGGATCCGGGGAGCTGTTTTTT. Translation gives CASSFPGSGELFF.

This clonotype was detected only a few times. The chain is built from TRBV10-3 and TRBJ2-7; no clear D. Trimming removed 3 bases from V and 4 bases from J, with 4 bases in between. Germline V gene lookup returns CDR1 ENHRY and CDR2 SYGVKD. The CDR3 extends over 11 amino acids. The CDR3 protein is CAISEGYEQYF. CDR3 sequence (DNA): TGTGCCATCAGTGAAGGATACGAGCAGTACTTC.

The V gene is TRBV12-3 or TRBV12-4, the J gene TRBJ2-7, with TRBD2 matching over 10 bases. The CDR3 runs to 14 residues. The J segment lost 5 bases and the V segment lost 3 bases, leaving 4 bases of the junction unmatched. This CDR3 is CASSFVAGGHEQYF. CDR3 in DNA: TGTGCCAGCAGTTTTGTAGCGGGAGGCCACGAGCAGTACTTC.

This rearrangement joins TRBV7-2 to TRBJ2-1; maybe TRBD1 (5 bases). Trimming shortened V by 1 base and J by 6 bases, and 13 bases separated the two germline ends. This CDR3 spans 15 amino acids. Germline V gives CDR1 SGHTA, CDR2 FQGNSA. CDR3 loop: CASSLGSGALNEQFF. CDR3 in DNA: TGTGCCAGCAGCTTAGGGTCTGGGGCCCTCAATGAGCAGTTCTTC.

The chain joins TRBV7-3 to TRBJ2-4; possible D gene TRBD2, 6 bases. The CDR3 extends over 13 amino acids. Germline V gives CDR1 SGHTA, CDR2 FQGTGA. The ends were cut back, 2 bases at V and 8 bases at J, with 10 bases in the middle. CDR3 nucleotides: TGTGCCAGCAGCTTAGGCGGGAAGGACATTCAGTACTTC. This translates into CASSLGGKDIQYF.

V is TRBV5-6 and J is TRBJ2-5; 11 bases match TRBD1. The germline CDR1 and CDR2 sequences are SGHDT and YYEEEE. The CDR3 spans 15 residues. V lost 6 bases and J lost 9; bases outside the gene matches: 13. The CDR3 loop reads CASNPSGTGGRAQYF. The CDR3 coding sequence is TGTGCCAGCAACCCCTCCGGGACAGGGGGTAGAGCCCAGTACTTC.